This T cell receptor beta chain was observed in a study of cytotoxic CD8 clonotypes in ibrutinib-treated CLL. Study-wide background: Across the patients, about a dozen were relapsed/refractory, around 16 treatment-naive and under 18 IGHV unmutated. Investigators collected response samples after a median around twelve months of treatment, range 6 to 36. Study outcomes and limitations: Sampling time points were not equivalent between sustained-remission and progressing patients.

Germline V CDR1 and CDR2: GTSNPN, SVGIG (reference sequence). The length of the CDR3 is 14 residues. The ends were cut back, 2 bases at V and 0 bases at J, with 10 bases in the middle. Assay used: immunoSEQ multiplex PCR; TCRdb lists only in-frame clones, some missing. The sample shows about 160,000 clones, approximately 84% of them seen only once. Points on this clone: The antigen remains unidentified.

V and J are TRBV30 and TRBJ1-1; no clear D gene. This clonotype was sampled from a human donor with chronic lymphocytic leukemia. The material sequenced was PBMCs, taken after 24 months of ibrutinib treatment. CDR3 sequence: CAWSTEFMNTEAFF. The DNA of the CDR3 is TGTGCCTGGAGTACTGAGTTCATGAACACTGAAGCTTTCTTT.